This TCR beta chain was found in a study of T cell responses to AZD1222 COVID-19 vaccine (dated by TCRdb to 2020 to 2023). As for the study more broadly: Because spike-specific TCR depth and breadth did not differ between the two schedules, AZD1222 recipients who got a second dose at roughly 4 weeks were pooled with those who got a second dose at roughly 12 weeks. TCR sequencing was performed for roughly 250 trial participants, of whom around 200 were given two doses of AZD1222 and some 25 were given two doses of MenACWY control vaccine. Trial participants were enrolled into age subgroups of 18-55, 56-69 and 70-plus years, which contained 148, 28 and 57 TCR-sequenced participants, respectively. General conclusions and limits of the study: Because no samples from the day 14 peak response were available, repertoires could be characterized only after the peak T cell response. A significant rise in spike-specific TCR breadth and depth was observed after two AZD1222 doses relative to day 0 and relative to MenACWY recipients. Nearly half of unique spike-specific TCRs reportedly recognized epitopes outside regions mutated in the B.1.351 and B.1.1.7 variants. The whole spike protein was spanned by vaccine-associated CD4 TCRs, and dominant responses were seen in regions 160-218 and 743-854. Only six or seven AZD1222 recipients were SARS-CoV-2 seropositive at baseline, limiting conclusions about previously exposed vaccinees. In the small 56-69-year group, the increase in depth fell short of significance, most likely because of low power. Participants were mostly white British and included more females than males, and it was suggested by the authors that clonal diversity may have been underestimated.

The CDR3 regions of human TCRbeta chains were analyzed by immunosequencing. Turning to the authors' computational methods: TCRs in the repertoires were compared against a reference library of SARS-CoV-2-specific TCRs that had been generated with the MIRA antigen-specificity platform. Breadth was defined as the fraction of unique TCRs that were SARS-CoV-2-associated. Depth was defined as the fraction of total T cells that were SARS-CoV-2-associated. Each spike-specific TCR was assigned to its reactive spike region and to a CD4 or CD8 class using the MIRA data. Log10-transformed breadth and depth values were compared by one-way ANOVA with Sidak's multiple comparisons tests. The immuneACCESS repertoire file appears here via TCRdb, limited to in-frame rearrangements. These files lack a portion of the clones; in checked studies, under half of the deficit traces to unresolved V genes, and the cause of the others is not known. For V, J and clone size, that table is used; D and trimming come from the DNA. The sample table lists more than 250,000 clones, over 90% of them with a count of one. The ten largest account for approximately 0.52% of the sample.

Spanning cysteine to phenylalanine, the CDR3 consists of 17 amino acids. Solely the CDR3 DNA is kept, with 51 bases framed from the first base. V lost 0 bases and J lost 7 bases, and the count of bases not matched to a germline gene is 10. Via the germline V gene, CDR1 is LGHNA and CDR2 YSLEER. Comments on this clone: This clone's antigen is unknown. Base quality data are lacking; no much larger clone is found one base away.

The time point label for this specimen denotes: baseline before first vaccination. The vaccinee samples were drawn from two UK trials, COV001 and COV002, one of which was a single-blind randomized controlled phase 2/3 trial testing AZD1222 (ChAdOx1 nCoV-19) in healthy adults. For TCRbeta chain sequencing, PBMC samples from trial participants were taken at day 0 and at day 28 after the second dose. The rearrangement joined TRBV4-3 to TRBJ2-3, with 10 bases in between that match TRBD2. The source was peripheral blood, collected on day 0 of AZD1222 vaccination. The source is an adult in good health. The CDR3 corresponds to CASSQDRPSGSVNTQYF. Here is the DNA: TGCGCCAGCAGCCAAGATCGGCCTAGCGGGAGTGTAAATACGCAGTATTTT.